This T cell receptor (beta chain) was captured by sequencing in a study of control samples from healthy donors and cancer patients. Trimming removed 8 bases at V and 8 bases at J, with 21 bases between. Germline V gives CDR1 SGHTA, CDR2 FQGNSA. The CDR3 covers 14 residues. Clones were read by immunoSEQ multiplex PCR, and TCRdb kept only the in-frame ones, dropping some. The sample records over 200,000 clones, about 80% being singletons. The clonotype originates from a woman between 55 and 75 years old with lung cancer. V usage is TRBV7-2 and J usage is TRBJ1-2, with D perhaps TRBD1 (6 bases). Sequenced: PBMCs. The CDR3 reads CASPREYRVLGYTF. The CDR3 DNA is TGTGCCAGCCCCAGGGAATACAGGGTATTAGGCTACACCTTC.